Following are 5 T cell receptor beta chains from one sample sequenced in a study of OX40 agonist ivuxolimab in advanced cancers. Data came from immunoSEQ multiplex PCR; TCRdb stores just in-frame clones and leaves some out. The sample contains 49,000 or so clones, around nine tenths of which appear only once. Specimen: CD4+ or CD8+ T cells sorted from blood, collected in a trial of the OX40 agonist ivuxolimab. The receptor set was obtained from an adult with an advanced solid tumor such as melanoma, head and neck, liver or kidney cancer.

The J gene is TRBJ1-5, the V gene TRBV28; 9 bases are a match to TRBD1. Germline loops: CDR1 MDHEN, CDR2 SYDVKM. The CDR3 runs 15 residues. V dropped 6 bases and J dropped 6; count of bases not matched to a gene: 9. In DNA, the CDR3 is TGTGCCAGCAGCCCCGACAGGGGGATATTTCAGCCCCAGCATTTT. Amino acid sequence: CASSPDRGIFQPQHF.

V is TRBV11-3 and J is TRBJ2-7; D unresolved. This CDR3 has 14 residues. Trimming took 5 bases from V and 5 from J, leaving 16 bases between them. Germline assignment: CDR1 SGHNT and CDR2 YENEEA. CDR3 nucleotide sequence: TGTGCCAGCAGCCGTGCTCCAAGTAGCCACGAGCAGTACTTC. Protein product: CASSRAPSSHEQYF.

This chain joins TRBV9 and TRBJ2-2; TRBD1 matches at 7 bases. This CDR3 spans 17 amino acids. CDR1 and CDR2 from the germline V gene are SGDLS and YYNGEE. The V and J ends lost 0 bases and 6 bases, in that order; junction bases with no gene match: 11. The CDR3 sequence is CASSVGGGPSIPGELFF. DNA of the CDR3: TGTGCCAGCAGCGTAGGAGGGGGCCCCTCAATCCCCGGGGAGCTGTTTTTT.

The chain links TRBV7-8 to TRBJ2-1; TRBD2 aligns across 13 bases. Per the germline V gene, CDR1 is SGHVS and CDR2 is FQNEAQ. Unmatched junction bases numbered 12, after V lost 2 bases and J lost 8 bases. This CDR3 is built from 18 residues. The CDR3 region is CASSLLGETSGRGYEQFF. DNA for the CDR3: TGTGCCAGCAGCTTACTCGGGGAAACTAGCGGGAGGGGGTATGAGCAGTTCTTC.

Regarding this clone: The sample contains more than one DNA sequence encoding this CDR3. CDR3: CASRTGDGGYTF. Written as DNA, the CDR3 is TGTGCCAGCAGAACCGGGGACGGCGGCTACACCTTC. The V and J genes are TRBV7-9 and TRBJ1-2; possible D gene TRBD1, 5 bases. Trimming cost V 6 bases and J 8 bases, with 13 bases left between them. Germline V gene data show CDR1 as SEHNR and CDR2 as FQNEAQ (reference sequence). This CDR3 region has 12 residues.